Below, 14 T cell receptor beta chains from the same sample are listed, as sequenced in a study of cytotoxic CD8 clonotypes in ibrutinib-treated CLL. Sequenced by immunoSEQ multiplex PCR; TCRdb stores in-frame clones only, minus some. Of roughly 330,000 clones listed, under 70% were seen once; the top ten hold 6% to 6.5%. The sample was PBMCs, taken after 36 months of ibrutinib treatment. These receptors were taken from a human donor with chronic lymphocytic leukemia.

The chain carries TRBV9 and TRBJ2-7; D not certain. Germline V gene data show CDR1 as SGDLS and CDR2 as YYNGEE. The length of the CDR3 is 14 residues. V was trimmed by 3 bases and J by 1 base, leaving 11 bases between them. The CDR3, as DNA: TGTGCCAGCAGCGCACGATTACAGTCCTACGAGCAGTACTTC. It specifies CASSARLQSYEQYF. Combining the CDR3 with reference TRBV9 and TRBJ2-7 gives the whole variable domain DSGVTQTPKHLITATGQRVTLRCSPRSGDLSVYWYQQSLDQGLQFLIQYYNGEERAKGNILERFSAQQFPDLHSELNLSSLELGDSALYFCASSARLQSYEQYFGPGTRLTVT.

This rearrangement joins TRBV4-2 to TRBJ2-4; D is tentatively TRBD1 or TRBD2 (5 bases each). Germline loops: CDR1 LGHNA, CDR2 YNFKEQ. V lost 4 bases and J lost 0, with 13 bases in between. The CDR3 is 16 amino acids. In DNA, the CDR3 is TGTGCCAGCAGCCCCGGGACGGTCATAGCCAAAAACATTCAGTACTTC. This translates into CASSPGTVIAKNIQYF.

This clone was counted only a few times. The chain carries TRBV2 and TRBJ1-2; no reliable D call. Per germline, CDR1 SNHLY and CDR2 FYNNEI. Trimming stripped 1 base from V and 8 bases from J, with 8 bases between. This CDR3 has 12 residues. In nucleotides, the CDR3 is TGTGCCAGCAGTGAAGGGGGTCCAGGCTACACCTTC. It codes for CASSEGGPGYTF.

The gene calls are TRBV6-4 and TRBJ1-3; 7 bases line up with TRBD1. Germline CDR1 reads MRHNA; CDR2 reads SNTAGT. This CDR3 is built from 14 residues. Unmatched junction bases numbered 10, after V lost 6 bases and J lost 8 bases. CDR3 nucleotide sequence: TGTGCCAGCAGATCATCCGGGACAGCGGACACCATATATTTT. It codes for CASRSSGTADTIYF.

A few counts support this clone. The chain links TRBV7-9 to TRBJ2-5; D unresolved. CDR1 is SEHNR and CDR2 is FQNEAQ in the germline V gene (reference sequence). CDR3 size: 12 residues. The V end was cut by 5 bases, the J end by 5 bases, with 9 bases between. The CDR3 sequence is CASSLRTETQYF. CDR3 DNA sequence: TGTGCCAGCAGCCTTAGGACGGAGACCCAGTACTTC.

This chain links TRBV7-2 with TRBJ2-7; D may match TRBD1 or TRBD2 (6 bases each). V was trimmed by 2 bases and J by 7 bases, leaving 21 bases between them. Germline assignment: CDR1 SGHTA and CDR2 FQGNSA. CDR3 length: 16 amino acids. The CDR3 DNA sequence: TGTGCCAGCAGCTTAATCGGTCAGGGGCTTGGGAGGGAGCAGTACTTC. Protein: CASSLIGQGLGREQYF.

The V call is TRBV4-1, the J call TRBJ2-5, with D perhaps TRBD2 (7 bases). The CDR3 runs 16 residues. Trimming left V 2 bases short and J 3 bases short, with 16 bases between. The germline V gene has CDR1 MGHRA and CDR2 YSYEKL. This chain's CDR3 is CASSQPRTGREETQYF. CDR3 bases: TGCGCCAGCAGCCAACCCCGAACAGGGAGGGAAGAGACCCAGTACTTC.

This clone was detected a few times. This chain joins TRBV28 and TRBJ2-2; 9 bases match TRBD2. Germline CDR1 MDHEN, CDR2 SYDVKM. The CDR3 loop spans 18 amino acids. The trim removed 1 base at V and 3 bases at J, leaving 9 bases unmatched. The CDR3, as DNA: TGTGCCAGCAGTTTATCGCCAGCGGGAGGCCACCACACCGGGGAGCTGTTTTTT. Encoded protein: CASSLSPAGGHHTGELFF.

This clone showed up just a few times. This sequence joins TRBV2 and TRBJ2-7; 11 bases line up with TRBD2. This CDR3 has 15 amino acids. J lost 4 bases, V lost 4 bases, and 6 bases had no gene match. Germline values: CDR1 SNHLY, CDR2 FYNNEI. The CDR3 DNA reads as TGTGCCAGCAGTGCGCGCTGGACTAGCGGGTACGAGCAGTACTTC. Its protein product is CASSARWTSGYEQYF. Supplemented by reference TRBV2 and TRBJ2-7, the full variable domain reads EPEVTQTPSHQVTQMGQEVILRCVPISNHLYFYWYRQILGQKVEFLVSFYNNEISEKSEIFDDQFSVERPDGSNFTLKIRSTKLEDSAMYFCASSARWTSGYEQYFGPGTRLTVT.

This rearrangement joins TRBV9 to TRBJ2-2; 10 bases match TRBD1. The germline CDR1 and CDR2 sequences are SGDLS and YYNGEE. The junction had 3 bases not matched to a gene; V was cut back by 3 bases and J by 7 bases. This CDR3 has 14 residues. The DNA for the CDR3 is TGTGCCAGCAGCGCGACAGGGGGCTACGGGGAGCTGTTTTTT. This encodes CASSATGGYGELFF.

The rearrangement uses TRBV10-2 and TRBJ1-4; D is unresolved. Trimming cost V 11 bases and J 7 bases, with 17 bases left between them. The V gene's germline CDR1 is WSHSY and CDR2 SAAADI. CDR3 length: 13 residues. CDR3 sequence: CAVRRDGGEKLFF. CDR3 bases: TGCGCCGTTCGGAGGGATGGAGGTGAAAAACTGTTTTTT.

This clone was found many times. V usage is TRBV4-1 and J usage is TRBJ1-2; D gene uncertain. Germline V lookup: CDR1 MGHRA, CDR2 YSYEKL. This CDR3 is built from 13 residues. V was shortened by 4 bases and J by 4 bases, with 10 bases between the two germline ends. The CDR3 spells CASSREGAYGYTF. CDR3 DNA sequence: TGCGCCAGCAGCCGGGAGGGTGCCTATGGCTACACCTTC.

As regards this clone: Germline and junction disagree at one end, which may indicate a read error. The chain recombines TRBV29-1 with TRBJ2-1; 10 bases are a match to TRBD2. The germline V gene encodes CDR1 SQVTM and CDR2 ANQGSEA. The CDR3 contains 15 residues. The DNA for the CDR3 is TGCAACGTTGATCCCAGCGGGGGGGCCTACAATGAGCAGTTCTTC. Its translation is CNVDPSGGAYNEQFF.

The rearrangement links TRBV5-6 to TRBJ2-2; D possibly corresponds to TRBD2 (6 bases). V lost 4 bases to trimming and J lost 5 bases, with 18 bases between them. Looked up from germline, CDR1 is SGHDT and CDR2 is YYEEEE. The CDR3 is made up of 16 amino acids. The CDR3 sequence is CASSGRDSFWTGELFF. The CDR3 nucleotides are TGTGCCAGCAGCGGACGGGACTCCTTTTGGACCGGGGAGCTGTTTTTT.